These 29 T cell receptor beta chains share one sample of origin, sequenced in a study of beta chain features in type 1 diabetes. Points from the study as a whole: Moderate but significant shortening of TCRB CDR3s was recorded in all four CD4+ subsets from Type 1 diabetes patients.

These receptors lack a known antigen. The investigators reverse transcribed all of the isolated RNA, so they sequenced expressed TCRB transcripts. The protocol was immunoSEQ multiplex PCR, while the TCRdb copy is restricted to in-frame clones and leaves out a portion. This table has some 660,000 clones, roughly 13% appearing once. Sequencing was carried out using naive CD4+ T cells from blood. The receptor set was obtained from a man younger than 35 with type 1 diabetes.

This clone has only a few counts. The CDR3 nucleotides read TGTGCCAGCAGGGTCCTAGAGACCCAGTACTTC. Protein sequence: CASRVLETQYF. This chain joins TRBV6-5 and TRBJ2-5; D gene uncertain. The V and J ends lost 6 bases and 4 bases respectively, with 6 bases between them. CDR3 length: 11 amino acids. CDR1 and CDR2 from the germline V gene are MNHEY and SVGAGI.

This clone was detected a few times. The CDR3 DNA reads TGTGCCAGCTCACCACTGACTAGCGGAAACAATGAGCAGTTCTTC. Translated, it gives CASSPLTSGNNEQFF. The rearrangement links TRBV18 to TRBJ2-1; 9 bases match TRBD2. After removal of 1 base from V and 5 bases from J, the junction contained 3 bases not matched to a gene. This CDR3 region has 15 residues. CDR1 KGHSH and CDR2 LQKENI come from the germline V gene.

This sequence joins TRBV6-5 and TRBJ2-7, with 7 positions matching TRBD1. The CDR3 has 16 residues. Germline V gives CDR1 MNHEY, CDR2 SVGAGI. Trimming removed 2 bases from V and 3 bases from J; junction bases left unmatched: 10. The CDR3 bases are TGTGCCAGCAGTTACACCCAACAGGGGAATGGCTACGAGCAGTACTTC. Encoded protein: CASSYTQQGNGYEQYF.

This clone was seen a few times. The chain couples TRBV18 to TRBJ1-1; no reliable D call. This CDR3 comprises 15 residues. V was cut by 2 bases and J by 0 bases, with 10 bases left in between. The germline CDR1 and CDR2 sequences are KGHSH and LQKENI. Here the CDR3 reads CASSPSMLMNTEAFF. The CDR3 DNA is TGTGCCAGCTCACCAAGTATGTTGATGAACACTGAAGCTTTCTTT.

V usage is TRBV19 and J usage is TRBJ2-7; 8 bases map to TRBD1. The CDR3 totals 16 residues. V gave up 9 bases and J gave up 2 bases; unmatched junction bases: 15. Germline assignment: CDR1 LNHDA and CDR2 SQIVND (reference sequence). CDR3 sequence: CASSGSPSDRAYEQYF. As DNA, the CDR3 is TGTGCCAGCAGTGGATCCCCCTCGGACAGGGCCTACGAGCAGTACTTC.

This chain connects TRBV9 to TRBJ2-3, with 7 bases lining up with TRBD2. The CDR3 sequence is 15 residues long. V gave up 3 bases and J gave up 2 bases; unmatched junction bases: 6. Germline-derived CDR1 and CDR2 are SGDLS and YYNGEE. The CDR3 DNA sequence: TGTGCCAGCAGCGCCCCCAGCGGGGTCACAGATACGCAGTATTTT. Its translation is CASSAPSGVTDTQYF.

Only a few counts were recorded for this clone. The CDR3 sequence is CASSESAAGGSNEQFF. The CDR3 coding sequence is TGCGCCAGCAGTGAGTCGGCCGCGGGAGGGTCCAATGAGCAGTTCTTC. The J gene is TRBJ2-1, the V gene TRBV10-1, with 9 bases lining up with TRBD2. V dropped 0 bases and J dropped 6; count of bases not matched to a gene: 6. The CDR3 covers 16 residues. CDR1 is WNHNN and CDR2 is SYGVQD in the germline V gene (reference sequence).

V usage is TRBV29-1 and J usage is TRBJ2-3, with 8 bases that match TRBD1. Per germline, CDR1 SQVTM and CDR2 ANQGSEA. The V and J ends lost 7 bases and 3 bases, in that order; junction bases with no gene match: 6. The CDR3 contains 13 residues. CDR3 region: CSAQDRVTDTQYF. CDR3 coding DNA: TGCAGCGCCCAGGACAGGGTAACAGATACGCAGTATTTT.

The chain joins TRBV25-1 to TRBJ2-3; either TRBD1 or TRBD2 may supply D (7 bases each). Per the germline V gene, CDR1 is MGHDK and CDR2 is SYGVNS. Trimming shortened V by 5 bases and J by 5 bases, and 23 bases separated the two germline ends. The CDR3 is made up of 17 amino acids. The CDR3 is CASSSSTGRGLGDTQYF. CDR3 sequence (DNA): TGTGCCAGCAGTTCATCGACAGGGAGGGGTCTGGGAGATACGCAGTATTTT. Using reference TRBV25-1 and TRBJ2-3 for the parts outside the CDR3, the full variable domain is EADIYQTPRYLVIGTGKKITLECSQTMGHDKMYWYQQDPGMELHLIHYSYGVNSTEKGDLSSESTVSRIRTEHFPLTLESARPSHTSQYLCASSSSTGRGLGDTQYFGPGTRLTVL.

J is TRBJ2-7 and V is TRBV29-1, with D perhaps given as TRBD1 or TRBD2 (5 bases each). Between the trimmed V and J ends, which lost 7 bases and 5 bases, there was a span of 12 bases. Germline CDR1 SQVTM, CDR2 ANQGSEA. The CDR3 runs 11 residues. CDR3 residues: CSAGAQHEQYF. The DNA of the CDR3 is TGCAGCGCCGGGGCCCAACACGAGCAGTACTTC.

This clone came up a few times. The chain has TRBV6-5 and TRBJ1-5; TRBD1 agrees at 7 bases. This CDR3 is 15 amino acids long. V shed 6 bases and J 4 bases; nucleotides not matched to a gene: 9. From germline, CDR1 is MNHEY and CDR2 SVGAGI. CDR3 DNA sequence: TGTGCCAGCAGATATCGCGCAGGGGGTAATCAGCCCCAGCATTTT. Amino acids: CASRYRAGGNQPQHF.

The V call is TRBV7-2, the J call TRBJ2-7, with TRBD2 identical over 13 bases. J lost 5 bases, V lost 6 bases, and 7 bases had no gene match. The germline CDR1 and CDR2 sequences are SGHTA and FQGNSA. The CDR3 length is 15 residues. The CDR3 DNA reads TGTGCCAGCAGAACACTAGCGGGAGGGATCGACGAGCAGTACTTC. Translating gives CASRTLAGGIDEQYF.

The gene calls are TRBV28 and TRBJ2-1; 9 bases align to TRBD1. The germline V gene encodes CDR1 MDHEN and CDR2 SYDVKM. After removal of 7 bases from V and 4 bases from J, the junction contained 2 bases not matched to a gene. This CDR3 region has 13 residues. The CDR3 region is CASIGTGYNEQFF. The CDR3 bases are TGTGCCAGCATCGGGACAGGGTACAATGAGCAGTTCTTC.

The V and J genes are TRBV10-3 and TRBJ2-6; D call uncertain. CDR1 and CDR2 from the germline V gene are ENHRY and SYGVKD. This CDR3 is built from 15 residues. V lost 3 bases and J lost 2, with 8 bases in between. The CDR3 DNA follows: TGTGCCATCAGTGATGGTGGAACTGGGGCCAACGTCCTGACTTTC. Its protein is CAISDGGTGANVLTF.

This clone was seen a few times. The chain combines TRBV5-1 with TRBJ2-5; 7 bases align to TRBD2. There are 15 residues in the CDR3. CDR1 is SGHRS and CDR2 is YFSETQ in the germline V gene. The J segment lost 1 base and the V segment lost 3 bases, leaving 6 bases of the junction unmatched. CDR3 sequence (DNA): TGCGCCAGCAGCTCCAACGGGGGGATCCAAGAGACCCAGTACTTC. Translation: CASSSNGGIQETQYF.

This clone has more than one count but fewer than ten. The chain employs TRBV5-1 and TRBJ1-1, with 7 nucleotides matching TRBD1. CDR3 length equals 13 residues. Looked up from germline, CDR1 is SGHRS and CDR2 is YFSETQ. J lost 10 bases, V lost 0 bases, and 6 bases had no gene match. CDR3 protein: CASSLGGGEGAFF. CDR3 in DNA: TGCGCCAGCAGCTTGGGAGGGGGCGAGGGAGCTTTCTTT.

V gene TRBV28 combines with J gene TRBJ1-1; D not certain. V lost 3 bases to trimming and J lost 6 bases, with 8 bases between them. CDR3 length: 12 residues. Looked up from germline, CDR1 is MDHEN and CDR2 is SYDVKM. CDR3 DNA: TGTGCCAGCAGTTTTCCCAAGGCTGAAGCTTTCTTT. Translating gives CASSFPKAEAFF.

This clone was seen more than once but under ten times. Other DNA variants within this sample encode the same CDR3. The chain combines TRBV7-3 with TRBJ1-1; D unresolved. Germline V lookup: CDR1 SGHTA, CDR2 FQGTGA. CDR3 length equals 13 residues. The V end lost 0 bases, the J end lost 0 bases, and 2 bases lay between the germline ends. The CDR3 coding sequence is TGTGCCAGCAGCTTAACCTTGAACACTGAAGCTTTCTTT. It encodes CASSLTLNTEAFF.

The chain recombines TRBV6-5 with TRBJ2-3; 7 positions agree with TRBD1. The germline gives CDR1 MNHEY, CDR2 SVGAGI. V lost 2 bases and J lost 8; bases outside the gene matches: 10. The CDR3 totals 15 residues. The CDR3: CASSYRDSPRATQYF. DNA for the CDR3: TGTGCCAGCAGTTACAGGGACAGTCCCCGCGCTACGCAGTATTTT.

The chain employs TRBV7-9 and TRBJ2-1; 7 bases agree with TRBD2. The CDR3 loop spans 17 amino acids. The germline V gene has CDR1 SEHNR and CDR2 FQNEAQ (reference sequence). After removal of 0 bases from V and 1 base from J, the junction contained 6 bases not matched to a gene. CDR3 coding DNA: TGTGCCAGCAGCTTAGCGGCTAGCGGCGCATCCTACAATGAGCAGTTCTTC. This sequence encodes CASSLAASGASYNEQFF.

This clone has more than one count but fewer than ten. The rearrangement links TRBV5-6 to TRBJ2-2; D possibly corresponds to TRBD1 (5 bases). With 2 bases removed from V and 3 bases from J, the gap between germline ends came to 14 bases. CDR1 is SGHDT, CDR2 YYEEEE, per germline. The CDR3 extends over 16 amino acids. This chain's CDR3 is CASSFLGRVDTGELFF. CDR3 in DNA: TGTGCCAGCAGCTTTCTGGGCAGGGTGGACACCGGGGAGCTGTTTTTT.

The chain couples TRBV7-3 to TRBJ2-2; 7 bases agree with TRBD1. There are 16 residues in the CDR3. The V gene end was trimmed by 5 bases and the J gene end by 1 base; junction bases not matched to a gene: 7. Germline V gene data show CDR1 as SGHTA and CDR2 as FQGTGA. As DNA, the CDR3 is TGTGCCAGCAGCATCGTCGGGACAGAGAACACCGGGGAGCTGTTTTTT. This sequence encodes CASSIVGTENTGELFF.

The chain's CDR3 is CASSPRTGAAGYGYTF. CDR3 nucleotide sequence: TGTGCCAGCAGCCCGAGGACAGGGGCCGCAGGCTATGGCTACACCTTC. This sequence joins TRBV9 and TRBJ1-2; 9 nucleotides line up with TRBD1. V shed 4 bases, J shed 4 bases, and the junction held 11 bases outside the gene matches. The CDR3 has 16 residues. Germline lookup yields CDR1 SGDLS and CDR2 YYNGEE.

This sequence joins TRBV29-1 and TRBJ2-5, with 11 bases fitting TRBD2. CDR1 is SQVTM and CDR2 is ANQGSEA in the germline V gene. The CDR3 totals 16 residues. J was trimmed by 5 bases and V by 6 bases; bases with no gene match: 14. The CDR3 loop is CSVGMRLAGGGETQYF. For the CDR3, the DNA is TGCAGCGTCGGAATGAGGCTAGCGGGAGGAGGGGAGACCCAGTACTTC.

The CDR3 region is CAWSVVTGRNEQFF. CDR3 sequence (DNA): TGTGCCTGGAGTGTCGTAACAGGGAGGAATGAGCAGTTCTTC. The chain joins TRBV30 to TRBJ2-1; D possibly matches TRBD1 or TRBD2 (6 bases each). Germline V lookup: CDR1 GTSNPN, CDR2 SVGIG (reference sequence). CDR3 length equals 14 residues. V lost 0 bases and J 7 bases, leaving 13 bases between the germline ends.

This clone has just a few counts. V and J are TRBV28 and TRBJ2-2; 7 bases match TRBD1. CDR1 is MDHEN and CDR2 is SYDVKM in the germline V gene. J gave up 4 bases and V 5 bases, and 10 bases lay outside the gene matches. This CDR3 is 16 amino acids long. The CDR3, as DNA: TGTGCCAGCAGTCTAAACAGGGGCGCGGGCACCGGGGAGCTGTTTTTT. This codes for CASSLNRGAGTGELFF.

The genes are TRBV29-1 and TRBJ1-4; D remains ambiguous. V lost 8 bases to trimming and J lost 4 bases, with 17 bases between them. CDR1 and CDR2 from the germline V gene are SQVTM and ANQGSEA. CDR3 size: 14 residues. The CDR3 here is CSYSERADNEKLFF. CDR3 bases: TGCAGCTATTCAGAGCGGGCCGATAATGAAAAACTGTTTTTT. Filled out from reference TRBV29-1 and TRBJ1-4, the complete variable domain reads SAVISQKPSRDICQRGTSLTIQCQVDSQVTMMFWYRQQPGQSLTLIATANQGSEATYESGFVIDKFPISRPNLTFSTLTVSNMSPEDSSIYLCSYSERADNEKLFFGSGTQLSVL.

This clone came up a few times. The V and J genes are TRBV4-3 and TRBJ2-3; D is possibly TRBD2 (5 bases). Trimming took off 4 bases at V and 2 bases at J, with 10 bases between the two ends. The germline gives CDR1 LGHNA, CDR2 YSLEER. The length of the CDR3 is 14 residues. The CDR3 coding sequence is TGCGCCAGCAGCCTCCTGAGGGACACAGATACGCAGTATTTT. This encodes CASSLLRDTDTQYF.

This chain connects TRBV7-2 to TRBJ2-1; the D gene is possibly TRBD2 (6 bases). CDR3 length: 15 residues. The V gene lost 1 base and the J gene lost 10 bases, with 17 bases spanning the gap. Germline CDR1 is SGHTA and CDR2 is FQGNSA. The CDR3 sequence is CASSLGALGGPEQFF. The DNA for the CDR3 is TGTGCCAGCAGCTTAGGGGCACTAGGAGGGCCAGAGCAGTTCTTC.